This T cell receptor beta chain was sequenced during a study of T-cell reconstitution after alpha-beta-depleted transplantation in children. This clonotype was observed at least ten times. Antigen specificity is unknown. Using unique molecular identifiers, the investigators prepared the TCRbeta library. In TCRdb, the PCR reads were re-called with MiXCR into one record per CDR3 protein. The sample contains approximately 490,000 distinct CDR3 sequences, over 9.5% of which appear only once. The CDR3 has 16 amino acids. The V gene lost 3 bases and the J gene lost 2 bases, with 15 bases spanning the gap. The germline V gene encodes CDR1 SGHTA and CDR2 FQGNSA. Findings and limits, study-wide: Several hundred expanded graft clones reportedly gave rise to the alpha-beta T cells present about two months after transplant.

Here the sequenced sample was PBMCs, taken before TCRalphabeta/CD19-depleted stem cell transplant. This chain links TRBV7-2 with TRBJ2-3, with D possibly matching TRBD2 (6 bases). This sequence originates from a child under 10 years old with inherited bone marrow failure, due to receive a stem cell transplant. The DNA for the CDR3 is TGTGCCAGCAGCTTCCTCTCAGCGGGTCTCACAGATACGCAGTATTTT. Amino acids: CASSFLSAGLTDTQYF.